This T cell receptor (beta chain) originates from a study of radiotherapy plus CTLA-4 blockade in lung cancer. TCRdb keeps only in-frame clones here, not all; method: immunoSEQ multiplex PCR. The data show 60,000 to 85,000 clones, roughly 86% seen once. Findings and limits, study-wide: Blood-borne expansion of tumor-derived TCR clones followed radiotherapy plus ipilimumab.

Remarks on this clone: Its antigen is as yet unknown.

CDR1 and CDR2 (germline): SEHNR, FQNEAQ (reference sequence). The length of the CDR3 is 12 residues. V lost 2 bases, J lost 8 bases, and 7 bases lay in between. People whose metastatic non-small-cell lung cancer was chemo-refractory got focal radiation along with CTLA-4 blockade by ipilimumab. The receptor comes from a human donor with non-small cell lung cancer who had stable disease on radiotherapy plus ipilimumab. The sample was peripheral blood, taken from a patient treated with radiotherapy plus ipilimumab. The chain has TRBV7-9 and TRBJ2-1; D gene unclear. The CDR3 region is CASSLLSDEQFF. CDR3 bases: TGTGCCAGCAGCTTATTAAGCGATGAGCAGTTCTTC.